The 28 T cell receptor beta chains below were found in one sample sequenced in a study of cytotoxic CD8 clonotypes in ibrutinib-treated CLL. Method: immunoSEQ multiplex PCR; TCRdb's copy keeps in-frame clones and lacks some. The table includes approximately 280,000 clones, around 69% detected once. This material consisted of PBMCs, taken at disease progression, from a patient treated with ibrutinib. These receptors originate from a human donor with chronic lymphocytic leukemia.

The CDR3 DNA is TGTGCCAGCAGCCCCGAAACGACAGGATCAACCTACAATGAGCAGTTCTTC. Protein sequence: CASSPETTGSTYNEQFF. The gene calls are TRBV13 and TRBJ2-1; D is possibly TRBD1 (6 bases). The V gene lost 5 bases and the J gene lost 2 bases, with 19 bases spanning the gap. CDR1 and CDR2 from the germline V gene are PRHDT and FYEKMQ (reference sequence). The CDR3 loop spans 17 amino acids.

This chain links TRBV5-1 with TRBJ1-1; D is perhaps TRBD1 (5 bases). CDR1 is SGHRS, CDR2 YFSETQ, per germline. Trimming cost V 0 bases and J 4 bases, with 13 bases left between them. The CDR3 covers 15 residues. The CDR3 DNA sequence: TGCGCCAGCAGCTTGGCCTCTGTGGGGGGCACTGAAGCTTTCTTT. Protein: CASSLASVGGTEAFF.

The table lists this clone with a few counts. This rearrangement joins TRBV4-1 to TRBJ2-7; possibly TRBD1 for D (6 bases). This CDR3 has 14 residues. Germline V gene data show CDR1 as MGHRA and CDR2 as YSYEKL. V lost 4 bases and J lost 6, with 16 bases in between. CDR3 sequence reads: CASSLEQGMGEQYF. CDR3 in DNA: TGCGCCAGCAGCCTAGAACAGGGTATGGGCGAGCAGTACTTC.

This clone occurred a few times. This sequence joins TRBV28 and TRBJ1-2, with D unresolved. CDR1 and CDR2 from the germline V gene are MDHEN and SYDVKM. This CDR3 is 14 amino acids long. Trimming removed 0 bases from V and 6 bases from J, with 11 bases in between. The DNA of the CDR3 is TGTGCCAGCAGTTTATGGACGGAACATCATGGCTACACCTTC. It encodes CASSLWTEHHGYTF.

The rearrangement links TRBV18 to TRBJ1-2, with 9 bases identical to TRBD1. Germline CDR1 and CDR2: KGHSH and LQKENI. The CDR3 extends over 15 amino acids. V lost 3 bases to trimming and J lost 4 bases; unmatched junction nucleotides: 6. The CDR3, as DNA: TGTGCCAGCTCACCTCCGGGACAGGGTGGCTATGGCTACACCTTC. Translating gives CASSPPGQGGYGYTF.

The rearrangement uses TRBV15 and TRBJ2-2; D possibly corresponds to TRBD2 (6 bases). Trimming removed 3 bases from V and 0 bases from J, with 11 bases in between. The CDR3 spans 16 residues. Germline V gives CDR1 LNHNV, CDR2 YYDKDF (reference sequence). CDR3 DNA sequence: TGTGCCACCAGCAGGGAGGGTTGGGCGAACACCGGGGAGCTGTTTTTT. The encoded protein is CATSREGWANTGELFF.

The chain has TRBV5-1 and TRBJ2-6; 8 bases align to TRBD1. V lost 0 bases, J lost 0 bases, and 11 bases stayed unmatched. There are 20 residues in the CDR3. Germline V gene lookup returns CDR1 SGHRS and CDR2 YFSETQ. CDR3 residues: CASSLGWLGQGPSGANVLTF. The DNA of the CDR3 is TGCGCCAGCAGCTTGGGGTGGTTAGGACAGGGTCCCTCTGGGGCCAACGTCCTGACTTTC. Supplemented by reference TRBV5-1 and TRBJ2-6, the full variable domain reads KAGVTQTPRYLIKTRGQQVTLSCSPISGHRSVSWYQQTPGQGLQFLFEYFSETQRNKGNFPGRFSGRQFSNSRSEMNVSTLELGDSALYLCASSLGWLGQGPSGANVLTFGAGSRLTVL.

This clone was seen a few times. V is TRBV18 and J is TRBJ2-7; D gene unclear. The germline gives CDR1 KGHSH, CDR2 LQKENI. The CDR3 is 11 amino acids. V lost 4 bases, J lost 0 bases, and 1 base lay in between. The CDR3 spells CASSRSYEQYF. DNA for the CDR3: TGTGCCAGCTCACGCTCCTACGAGCAGTACTTC.

This clone came up once. The chain links TRBV27 to TRBJ2-2, with D tentatively TRBD1 (5 bases). Trimming left V 2 bases short and J 6 bases short, with 10 bases between. The germline CDR1 and CDR2 sequences are MNHEY and SMNVEV (reference sequence). The CDR3 is made up of 14 amino acids. The CDR3 spells CASSLSRVAGELFF. The CDR3 DNA reads as TGTGCCAGCAGTTTAAGCAGGGTGGCCGGGGAGCTGTTTTTT.

The chain has TRBV7-7 and TRBJ2-5, with no clear D. The V gene lost 5 bases and the J gene lost 0 bases, with 16 bases spanning the gap. The germline V gene has CDR1 SSHAT and CDR2 FNYEAQ (reference sequence). The length of the CDR3 is 16 residues. The CDR3 nucleotides read TGTGCCAGCAGCCCATCCCTTGTCAGGTACCAAGAGACCCAGTACTTC. It is translated as CASSPSLVRYQETQYF.

This sequence joins TRBV6-1 and TRBJ2-7; D is unresolved. From germline, CDR1 is MNHNS and CDR2 SASEGT. The CDR3 sequence is 13 residues long. Trimming removed 3 bases from V and 2 bases from J, with 8 bases in between. DNA for the CDR3: TGTGCCAGCAGTGATCTCCTCGCCTACGAGCAGTACTTC. Translation gives CASSDLLAYEQYF.

The V and J genes are TRBV15 and TRBJ2-7; D is undetermined. CDR1 and CDR2 (germline): LNHNV, YYDKDF (reference sequence). This CDR3 spans 12 amino acids. Trimming left V 6 bases short and J 4 bases short, with 10 bases between. CDR3 loop: CATSYDDYEQYF. DNA for the CDR3: TGTGCCACCAGTTACGATGATTACGAGCAGTACTTC.

The rearrangement uses TRBV4-3 and TRBJ2-1, with 10 bases matching TRBD2. This CDR3 contains 16 residues. Germline CDR1 LGHNA, CDR2 YSLEER. V trimming: 0 bases; J trimming: 8 bases; junction bases outside the gene matches: 7. The CDR3 DNA sequence: TGCGCCAGCAGCCAAGACGCTAGCGGGAGCCTGGATGAGCAGTTCTTC. Protein product: CASSQDASGSLDEQFF.

The chain employs TRBV5-1 and TRBJ2-7, with D unclear. The length of the CDR3 is 13 residues. Trimming left V 0 bases short and J 2 bases short, with 6 bases between. The germline gives CDR1 SGHRS, CDR2 YFSETQ. The CDR3 loop reads CASSLDNAYEQYF. CDR3 DNA sequence: TGCGCCAGCAGCTTGGATAATGCCTACGAGCAGTACTTC. Together with reference TRBV5-1 and TRBJ2-7, the CDR3 gives the full variable domain: KAGVTQTPRYLIKTRGQQVTLSCSPISGHRSVSWYQQTPGQGLQFLFEYFSETQRNKGNFPGRFSGRQFSNSRSEMNVSTLELGDSALYLCASSLDNAYEQYFGPGTRLTVT.

The rearrangement links TRBV7-9 to TRBJ2-3; D not resolved. This CDR3 is 13 amino acids long. Looked up from germline, CDR1 is SEHNR and CDR2 is FQNEAQ (reference sequence). V was trimmed by 3 bases and J by 4 bases, leaving 8 bases between them. CDR3 in DNA: TGTGCCAGCAGCTTGGATTTCCCAGATACGCAGTATTTT. Its translation is CASSLDFPDTQYF.

This clone appeared a few times. The V call is TRBV27, the J call TRBJ2-4; no reliable D call. The CDR3 spans 13 residues. The germline gives CDR1 MNHEY, CDR2 SMNVEV (reference sequence). V was pared by 6 bases and J by 0 bases, with 6 bases between. CDR3 region: CASRSLAKNIQYF. The CDR3 coding sequence is TGTGCCAGCAGATCACTAGCCAAAAACATTCAGTACTTC.

This chain connects TRBV2 to TRBJ2-7; 7 positions agree with TRBD2. Germline assignment: CDR1 SNHLY and CDR2 FYNNEI. This CDR3 spans 15 amino acids. The J segment lost 2 bases and the V segment lost 6 bases, leaving 10 bases of the junction unmatched. The CDR3 DNA sequence: TGTGCCAGCAGGGGCTTAGCGGGCCTTCCCTACGAGCAGTACTTC. Translation: CASRGLAGLPYEQYF.

This clone was found once. This chain joins TRBV29-1 and TRBJ2-1; D might be TRBD2 (5 bases). Deletions cut 0 bases from V and 0 bases from J, with 12 bases between. Germline assignment: CDR1 SQVTM and CDR2 ANQGSEA. The CDR3 totals 16 residues. The CDR3 sequence: CSVEDFPGSSYNEQFF. DNA of the CDR3: TGCAGCGTTGAAGACTTCCCGGGGAGCTCCTACAATGAGCAGTTCTTC.

This clone was counted once. The gene calls are TRBV7-2 and TRBJ2-1; 10 bases match TRBD2. Germline CDR1 and CDR2: SGHTA and FQGNSA. The junction had 4 bases not matched to a gene; V was cut back by 1 base and J by 4 bases. This CDR3 is 16 amino acids long. The DNA of the CDR3 is TGTGCCAGCAGCTTAGGAGCGGGAGGGACGTACAATGAGCAGTTCTTC. Translating it yields CASSLGAGGTYNEQFF.

The chain uses TRBV5-1 and TRBJ2-2; weak D call: TRBD1 (5 bases). Between the trimmed V and J ends, which lost 4 bases and 1 base, there was a span of 11 bases. Germline CDR1 reads SGHRS; CDR2 reads YFSETQ. There are 15 residues in the CDR3. The CDR3 coding sequence is TGCGCCAGCAGCACCAGGGCGCTGAACACCGGGGAGCTGTTTTTT. Its translation is CASSTRALNTGELFF.

In DNA form, the CDR3 reads TGCAGTGCTAGAGATACTTACGAGCAGTACTTC. Translation: CSARDTYEQYF. This chain connects TRBV20-1 to TRBJ2-7; D is undetermined. The V gene lost 0 bases and the J gene lost 4 bases, with 4 bases spanning the gap. The CDR3 has 11 residues. Germline V gene sequence: CDR1 DFQATT, CDR2 SNEGSKA (reference sequence).

The chain recombines TRBV10-2 with TRBJ2-7, with D hard to call. The V gene lost 3 bases and the J gene lost 0 bases, with 6 bases spanning the gap. Germline CDR1 WSHSY, CDR2 SAAADI. The CDR3 is 13 amino acids. CDR3 DNA: TGCGCCAGCAGTGAAGGCGGCTCCTACGAGCAGTACTTC. Translated, it gives CASSEGGSYEQYF.

The chain couples TRBV6-5 to TRBJ1-4; D remains ambiguous. This CDR3 contains 15 residues. Germline V lookup: CDR1 MNHEY, CDR2 SVGAGI. Trimming pared 2 bases from V and 5 bases from J, leaving 12 bases between. CDR3 region: CASSYTDASNEKLFF. The CDR3, as DNA: TGTGCCAGCAGTTACACGGACGCCTCCAATGAAAAACTGTTTTTT.

This clone was seen just once. The chain has TRBV2 and TRBJ2-5, with 8 bases lining up with TRBD1. Germline values: CDR1 SNHLY, CDR2 FYNNEI. CDR3 length equals 14 residues. The ends lost 5 bases at V and 5 bases at J; junction bases unmatched: 7. The CDR3 is CASSQPGGAETQYF. The CDR3 DNA sequence: TGTGCCAGCAGTCAGCCAGGGGGCGCGGAGACCCAGTACTTC. Using reference TRBV2 and TRBJ2-5 for the parts outside the CDR3, the full variable domain is EPEVTQTPSHQVTQMGQEVILRCVPISNHLYFYWYRQILGQKVEFLVSFYNNEISEKSEIFDDQFSVERPDGSNFTLKIRSTKLEDSAMYFCASSQPGGAETQYFGPGTRLLVL.

This chain joins TRBV6-4 and TRBJ1-4; D possibly corresponds to TRBD1 (5 bases). V was trimmed by 7 bases and J by 0 bases, leaving 18 bases between them. CDR1 and CDR2 (germline): MRHNA, SNTAGT. The CDR3 is made up of 17 amino acids. CDR3 nucleotides: TGTGCCAGCATATATCTGGGGCGAGGACCAACTAATGAAAAACTGTTTTTT. Protein sequence: CASIYLGRGPTNEKLFF.

The chain has TRBV4-1 and TRBJ2-1; D is uncertain. Germline values: CDR1 MGHRA, CDR2 YSYEKL. This CDR3 region has 13 residues. Trimming removed 1 base from V and 6 bases from J, with 7 bases in between. The CDR3 here is CASSQGVPNEQFF. Here the CDR3 DNA reads TGCGCCAGCAGCCAAGGGGTCCCCAATGAGCAGTTCTTC.

This clone occurred once. V usage is TRBV10-3 and J usage is TRBJ2-2, with D possibly being TRBD1 (6 bases). The CDR3 spans 16 residues. The germline V and J ends were trimmed by 6 bases and 2 bases, with 16 bases remaining between them. The germline V gene encodes CDR1 ENHRY and CDR2 SYGVKD. CDR3 sequence (DNA): TGTGCCATCAGACGCCGGGACACCTCCAACACCGGGGAGCTGTTTTTT. This translates into CAIRRRDTSNTGELFF.

On this clone: At the DNA level, this CDR3 is encoded by other sequences in the same sample as well. The chain carries TRBV5-1 and TRBJ2-6; D is uncertain. Germline V lookup: CDR1 SGHRS, CDR2 YFSETQ. Between the trimmed V and J ends, which lost 2 bases and 2 bases, there was a span of 2 bases. The CDR3 has 13 amino acids. The CDR3 bases are TGCGCCAGCAGCTTAGCTGGGGCCAACGTCCTGACTTTC. This sequence encodes CASSLAGANVLTF.